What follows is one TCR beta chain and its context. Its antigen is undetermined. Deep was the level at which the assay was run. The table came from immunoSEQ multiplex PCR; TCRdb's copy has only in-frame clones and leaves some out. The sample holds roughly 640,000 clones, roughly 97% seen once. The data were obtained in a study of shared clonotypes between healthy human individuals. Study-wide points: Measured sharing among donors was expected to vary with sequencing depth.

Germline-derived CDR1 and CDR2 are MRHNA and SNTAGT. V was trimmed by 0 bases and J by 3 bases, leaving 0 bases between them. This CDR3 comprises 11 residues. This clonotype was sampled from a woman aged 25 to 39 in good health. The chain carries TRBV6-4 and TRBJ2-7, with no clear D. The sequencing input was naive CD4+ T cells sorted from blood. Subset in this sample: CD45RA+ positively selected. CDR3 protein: CASSDSYEQYF. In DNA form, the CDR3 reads TGTGCCAGCAGTGACTCCTACGAGCAGTACTTC.